One and the same sample provided the 16 T cell receptor beta chains below, sequenced in a study of blood T cell repertoires in COVID-19. TCRdb's copy holds only in-frame clones and misses some; the assay was immunoSEQ multiplex PCR. The sample holds 200,000 to 300,000 clones, around 89% seen once. The sample taken for sequencing was PBMCs or T cells enriched from blood (not recorded which). The source is a man aged 40-49 years who had recovered from COVID-19.

CDR3 sequence reads: CASSSRGASGANEQFF. In DNA form, the CDR3 reads TGTGCCAGCAGCTCCCGGGGGGCTAGCGGGGCGAATGAGCAGTTCTTC. The rearrangement uses TRBV7-9 and TRBJ2-1, with 9 bases lining up with TRBD2. Germline V gene sequence: CDR1 SEHNR, CDR2 FQNEAQ (reference sequence). V lost 4 bases to trimming and J lost 7 bases; unmatched junction nucleotides: 11. This CDR3 contains 16 residues.

This clone was observed a single time. The chain joins TRBV12-3 or TRBV12-4 to TRBJ1-1; 7 bases align to TRBD1. This CDR3 spans 13 amino acids. The trim removed 4 bases at V and 4 bases at J, leaving 3 bases unmatched. CDR3 sequence: CASSSTGFTEAFF. In DNA form, the CDR3 reads TGTGCCAGCAGTTCGACAGGGTTCACTGAAGCTTTCTTT.

Worth noting for this clone: This sample includes further DNA sequences coding for the same CDR3. The chain employs TRBV19 and TRBJ2-1; 12 nucleotides agree with TRBD2. The J segment lost 3 bases and the V segment lost 6 bases, leaving 0 bases of the junction unmatched. The CDR3 spans 14 residues. In germline, CDR1 is LNHDA, CDR2 SQIVND (reference sequence). CDR3 sequence reads: CASRTSGSYNEQFF. The CDR3 region has the DNA TGTGCCAGTAGGACTAGCGGGAGCTACAATGAGCAGTTCTTC. Combining the CDR3 with reference TRBV19 and TRBJ2-1 gives the whole variable domain DGGITQSPKYLFRKEGQNVTLSCEQNLNHDAMYWYRQDPGQGLRLIYYSQIVNDFQKGDIAEGYSVSREKKESFPLTVTSAQKNPTAFYLCASRTSGSYNEQFFGPGTRLTVL.

This chain connects TRBV25-1 to TRBJ1-4; maybe TRBD1 (5 bases). V lost 1 base and J 3 bases, leaving 9 bases between the germline ends. The CDR3 length is 15 residues. Germline-derived CDR1 and CDR2 are MGHDK and SYGVNS. CDR3 protein: CASSEWGGANEKLFF. The CDR3 DNA reads TGTGCCAGCAGTGAATGGGGGGGGGCTAATGAAAAACTGTTTTTT. The full variable domain, rest sourced from reference TRBV25-1 and TRBJ1-4, is EADIYQTPRYLVIGTGKKITLECSQTMGHDKMYWYQQDPGMELHLIHYSYGVNSTEKGDLSSESTVSRIRTEHFPLTLESARPSHTSQYLCASSEWGGANEKLFFGSGTQLSVL.

A single count supports this clone. CDR3 sequence reads: CASSLHTENTEAFF. DNA for the CDR3: TGTGCCAGCAGTTTACATACCGAAAACACTGAAGCTTTCTTT. The J gene is TRBJ1-1, the V gene TRBV6-5; no clear D. Trimming stripped 4 bases from V and 2 bases from J, with 11 bases between. The CDR3 loop spans 14 amino acids. CDR1 and CDR2 (germline): MNHEY, SVGAGI.

DNA of the CDR3: TGCGCCAGCAGCCCAGTCCCGGGACAGGGAACAAATTTCCCTGGGGGCTACGAGCAGTACTTC. Translation gives CASSPVPGQGTNFPGGYEQYF. The chain has TRBV5-1 and TRBJ2-7; 9 nucleotides agree with TRBD1. Germline assignment: CDR1 SGHRS and CDR2 YFSETQ. The CDR3 contains 21 residues. J was trimmed by 3 bases and V by 4 bases; bases with no gene match: 26. The full variable domain, completed using reference TRBV5-1 and TRBJ2-7, is KAGVTQTPRYLIKTRGQQVTLSCSPISGHRSVSWYQQTPGQGLQFLFEYFSETQRNKGNFPGRFSGRQFSNSRSEMNVSTLELGDSALYLCASSPVPGQGTNFPGGYEQYFGPGTRLTVT.

There are a few counts of this clone. The gene calls are TRBV7-2 and TRBJ2-7; 7 positions agree with TRBD1. V lost 4 bases, J lost 4 bases, and 4 bases stayed unmatched. The CDR3 is 13 residues long. Germline-derived CDR1 and CDR2 are SGHTA and FQGNSA. The CDR3 region has the DNA TGTGCCAGCAGCTATGACAGGGCATACGAGCAGTACTTC. Translating it yields CASSYDRAYEQYF. The entire variable domain, with the rest obtained from reference TRBV7-2 and TRBJ2-7, is as follows: GAGVSQSPSNKVTEKGKDVELRCDPISGHTALYWYRQSLGQGLEFLIYFQGNSAPDKSGLPSDRFSAERTGGSVSTLTIQRTQQEDSAVYLCASSYDRAYEQYFGPGTRLTVT.

J is TRBJ2-5 and V is TRBV5-6; 10 bases agree with TRBD2. V was pared by 2 bases and J by 0 bases, with 7 bases of the junction left unmatched. This CDR3 is built from 17 residues. Germline V lookup: CDR1 SGHDT, CDR2 YYEEEE. The CDR3 DNA reads as TGTGCCAGCAGCTTTCTTTACGGACTAGCGGACCAAGAGACCCAGTACTTC. Translated: CASSFLYGLADQETQYF.

In nucleotides, the CDR3 is TGTGCCAGCAGTCCGGACGGGATAAATCAGCCCCAGCATTTT. It encodes CASSPDGINQPQHF. The chain combines TRBV28 with TRBJ1-5; D gene unclear. Germline CDR1 reads MDHEN; CDR2 reads SYDVKM. The V end was cut by 5 bases, the J end by 4 bases, with 12 bases between. CDR3 length: 14 residues.

V and J are TRBV5-8 and TRBJ2-1; 9 bases are a match to TRBD2. CDR1 is SGHTS, CDR2 YDEGEE, per germline. After removal of 3 bases from V and 5 bases from J, the junction contained 6 bases not matched to a gene. The CDR3 extends over 15 amino acids. The CDR3 is CASSWLAGIHNEQFF. DNA of the CDR3: TGTGCCAGCAGCTGGCTAGCGGGGATACACAATGAGCAGTTCTTC.

The gene calls are TRBV2 and TRBJ2-7; D remains unclear. Germline values: CDR1 SNHLY, CDR2 FYNNEI. With 8 bases removed from V and 2 bases from J, the gap between germline ends came to 13 bases. The length of the CDR3 is 13 residues. The CDR3 sequence: CASLSSRTYEQYF. The CDR3 bases are TGTGCCAGCTTGAGTAGCCGAACCTACGAGCAGTACTTC. The complete variable domain, with remaining parts taken from reference TRBV2 and TRBJ2-7, reads EPEVTQTPSHQVTQMGQEVILRCVPISNHLYFYWYRQILGQKVEFLVSFYNNEISEKSEIFDDQFSVERPDGSNFTLKIRSTKLEDSAMYFCASLSSRTYEQYFGPGTRLTVT.

The V call is TRBV7-2, the J call TRBJ1-1, with a tentative D call TRBD1 (6 bases). CDR3 length: 17 amino acids. V lost 1 base and J lost 5, with 20 bases in between. Germline CDR1 SGHTA, CDR2 FQGNSA. As DNA, the CDR3 is TGTGCCAGCAGCTTAGGGCCAGTTATGGGGGCTGGGACTGAAGCTTTCTTT. This codes for CASSLGPVMGAGTEAFF.

This clone has a single count. V is TRBV27 and J is TRBJ2-7; 14 bases agree with TRBD2. The V segment lost 0 bases and the J segment 6 bases; nucleotides outside the gene matches: 7. Per germline, CDR1 MNHEY and CDR2 SMNVEV (reference sequence). There are 17 residues in the CDR3. The DNA for the CDR3 is TGTGCCAGCAGTTTATCGGATCCGGGACTAGCGGGAGTCGAGCAGTACTTC. This gives the protein CASSLSDPGLAGVEQYF.

V usage is TRBV20-1 and J usage is TRBJ1-5; D may be TRBD1 (6 bases). V was clipped by 3 bases and J by 2 bases, with 11 bases between them. The CDR3 runs 14 residues. The germline V gene encodes CDR1 DFQATT and CDR2 SNEGSKA (reference sequence). DNA of the CDR3: TGCAGTGCTAGTTCCGCAGGGGGCAATCAGCCCCAGCATTTT. Translation: CSASSAGGNQPQHF.

The chain recombines TRBV6-5 with TRBJ1-5; D possibly corresponds to TRBD1 (6 bases). CDR1 and CDR2 (germline): MNHEY, SVGAGI. The ends were cut back, 6 bases at V and 5 bases at J, with 14 bases in the middle. The CDR3 is made up of 14 amino acids. The CDR3 DNA follows: TGTGCCAGCAGGAAAAGAACAGGGTATCAGCCCCAGCATTTT. Its translation: CASRKRTGYQPQHF.

The rearrangement links TRBV6-4 to TRBJ2-1, with D possibly matching TRBD1 (6 bases). Per germline, CDR1 MRHNA and CDR2 SNTAGT. The CDR3 length is 15 residues. V gave up 4 bases and J gave up 5 bases, with 15 bases separating them. CDR3 nucleotides: TGTGCCAGCAGTGCTTTACAGGGTGGGGACAATGAGCAGTTCTTC. This translates into CASSALQGGDNEQFF.